The T cell receptor (beta chain) under discussion was sequenced for a study of cytomegalovirus exposure and HLA in healthy donors. Overall study findings and caveats: Researchers counted roughly 150 TCR beta chains as cytomegalovirus-associated.

PCR primers comprised 60 Vbeta and 13 Jbeta primers. TCRdb's table, derived via immunoSEQ multiplex PCR, lists solely in-frame clones and lacks some. The table has about 160,000 clones, roughly 79% seen once; the top ten hold approximately 7%. V was clipped by 3 bases and J by 7 bases; unmatched bases: 10. The germline CDR1 and CDR2 sequences are MNHNS and SASEGT. CDR3 length equals 15 residues. Concerning this clone: Its target is unknown.

The chain joins TRBV6-1 to TRBJ2-7; 9 bases match TRBD1. This TCR was sampled from a middle-aged woman in good health and CMV-seropositive. What was sequenced was PBMCs. Here the CDR3 reads CASSDSGTGRGEQYF. The CDR3 nucleotides are TGTGCCAGCAGTGATTCTGGGACAGGGAGGGGTGAGCAGTACTTC.